This passage covers 32 T cell receptor beta chains from one sample sequenced in a study of blood T cell repertoires in COVID-19. The data were produced by immunoSEQ multiplex PCR, yet TCRdb's version contains in-frame clones alone and is incomplete. The data show fewer than 300,000 clones, around 89% seen once. The sequencing sample was made of PBMCs or T cells enriched from blood (not recorded which). Every receptor here comes from a man aged 35 to 55 who had recovered from COVID-19.

The chain carries TRBV10-1 and TRBJ2-7, with D perhaps matching TRBD1 (5 bases). Between the trimmed V and J ends, which lost 1 base and 3 bases, there was a span of 25 bases. Germline values: CDR1 WNHNN, CDR2 SYGVQD (reference sequence). The CDR3 runs 19 residues. CDR3 residues: CASSELTRVSDRVNYEQYF. In nucleotides, the CDR3 is TGCGCCAGCAGTGAGTTGACCAGGGTCTCAGATAGGGTCAACTACGAGCAGTACTTC.

The chain recombines TRBV15 with TRBJ2-3, with no clear D. Between the trimmed V and J ends, which lost 0 bases and 5 bases, there was a span of 9 bases. The CDR3 runs 14 residues. From germline, CDR1 is LNHNV and CDR2 YYDKDF (reference sequence). The CDR3 loop reads CATSRDREEDTQYF. The CDR3 nucleotides are TGTGCCACCAGCAGAGATCGAGAGGAAGATACGCAGTATTTT.

The rearrangement joins TRBV27 to TRBJ1-4; 7 bases line up with TRBD1. Germline CDR1 is MNHEY and CDR2 is SMNVEV (reference sequence). The CDR3 is made up of 16 amino acids. Trimming at V came to 5 bases and at J to 10 bases, leaving 16 bases not matched to a gene. The CDR3 is CASSGRQGAPAAKLFF. CDR3 DNA sequence: TGTGCCAGCAGTGGAAGACAGGGAGCCCCCGCGGCAAAACTGTTTTTT. Full variable domain (remainder filled in from reference TRBV27 and TRBJ1-4): EAQVTQNPRYLITVTGKKLTVTCSQNMNHEYMSWYRQDPGLGLRQIYYSMNVEVTDKGDVPEGYKVSRKEKRNFPLILESPSPNQTSLYFCASSGRQGAPAAKLFFGSGTQLSVL.

On this clone: At the DNA level, this CDR3 is encoded by other sequences in the same sample as well. The chain combines TRBV10-3 with TRBJ1-5, with D unclear. This CDR3 has 13 amino acids. CDR1 and CDR2 (germline): ENHRY, SYGVKD. V dropped 0 bases and J dropped 4 bases, with 4 bases sitting between them. CDR3 sequence reads: CAISESQNQPQHF. The CDR3 DNA is TGTGCCATCAGTGAGTCGCAGAATCAGCCCCAGCATTTT.

This sequence joins TRBV9 and TRBJ1-6; possibly TRBD1 for D (5 bases). The germline V and J ends were trimmed by 1 base and 7 bases, with 12 bases remaining between them. The V gene's germline CDR1 is SGDLS and CDR2 YYNGEE. The CDR3 covers 15 residues. The CDR3 nucleotides are TGTGCCAGCAGCGTATCCCGGGGGTTCAATTCACCCCTCCACTTT. As protein: CASSVSRGFNSPLHF.

The chain is built from TRBV24-1 and TRBJ1-6; D unclear. The germline gives CDR1 KGHDR, CDR2 SFDVKD. Trimming cost V 3 bases and J 6 bases, with 11 bases left between them. This CDR3 comprises 15 residues. The CDR3: CATSDPASPNSPLHF. The CDR3 DNA sequence: TGTGCCACCAGTGATCCAGCGTCACCTAATTCACCCCTCCACTTT.

The chain combines TRBV6-2 or TRBV6-3 with TRBJ1-5, with TRBD1 matching 10 bases. Germline values: CDR1 MNHEY, CDR2 SVGEGT. Germline trimming cut 0 bases from V and 7 bases from J; bases unmatched to any gene: 15. CDR3 size: 19 residues. The CDR3 loop reads CASSYSRQGALGSVQPQHF. CDR3 nucleotides: TGTGCCAGCAGTTACTCGAGACAGGGGGCGCTGGGGTCCGTGCAGCCCCAGCATTTT.

The V and J genes are TRBV18 and TRBJ2-3, with unresolved D. The CDR3 is made up of 14 amino acids. Trimming removed 1 base at V and 4 bases at J, with 9 bases between. Germline V gene sequence: CDR1 KGHSH, CDR2 LQKENI. CDR3 nucleotides: TGTGCCAGCTCACCACGTGAACGCGCAGATACGCAGTATTTT. Translating gives CASSPRERADTQYF.

This clone is a singleton in its sample. The chain has TRBV7-8 and TRBJ2-7, with D possibly TRBD1 on 6 matching bases. Germline V lookup: CDR1 SGHVS, CDR2 FQNEAQ. The CDR3 has 14 residues. Between the trimmed V and J ends, which lost 2 bases and 3 bases, there was a span of 11 bases. CDR3 residues: CASSLNRDLYEQYF. The CDR3 nucleotides are TGTGCCAGCAGCTTAAACAGGGACCTCTACGAGCAGTACTTC.

Here the CDR3 reads CAWTRGNSGNTIYF. The CDR3 DNA is TGTGCCTGGACCCGGGGGAACTCTGGAAACACCATATATTTT. This rearrangement joins TRBV30 to TRBJ1-3, with D tentatively TRBD1 (5 bases). The V gene's germline CDR1 is GTSNPN and CDR2 SVGIG (reference sequence). The CDR3 spans 14 residues. Trimming shortened V by 4 bases and J by 0 bases, and 10 bases separated the two germline ends.

This chain links TRBV5-1 with TRBJ2-2; no reliable D call. This CDR3 contains 12 residues. The V gene's germline CDR1 is SGHRS and CDR2 YFSETQ. V was cut by 1 base and J by 7 bases, with 5 bases left in between. Written as DNA, the CDR3 is TGCGCCAGCAGCTTGAGGAGCGGGGAGCTGTTTTTT. As protein: CASSLRSGELFF. Using reference TRBV5-1 and TRBJ2-2 for the parts outside the CDR3, the full variable domain is KAGVTQTPRYLIKTRGQQVTLSCSPISGHRSVSWYQQTPGQGLQFLFEYFSETQRNKGNFPGRFSGRQFSNSRSEMNVSTLELGDSALYLCASSLRSGELFFGEGSRLTVL.

V and J are TRBV29-1 and TRBJ2-1; the D gene is possibly TRBD2 (6 bases). CDR3 length: 10 amino acids. CDR1 is SQVTM, CDR2 ANQGSEA, per germline. V lost 7 bases to trimming and J lost 7 bases, with 8 bases between them. CDR3 nucleotides: TGCAGCGGGAGGGTGAATGAGCAGTTCTTC. Its protein product is CSGRVNEQFF.

The chain carries TRBV30 and TRBJ2-5; the D gene is possibly TRBD2 (5 bases). The CDR3 has 15 residues. Germline CDR1 and CDR2: GTSNPN and SVGIG (reference sequence). V gave up 1 base and J gave up 5 bases, with 17 bases separating them. The CDR3 region has the DNA TGTGCCTGGAGTGACCGGCCTCAGGAGGCGGAGACCCAGTACTTC. Translated: CAWSDRPQEAETQYF.

This clone was counted a single time. The chain is built from TRBV11-1 and TRBJ2-2; no clear D. This CDR3 spans 14 amino acids. V gave up 6 bases and J gave up 1 base, with 9 bases separating them. Germline CDR1 and CDR2: SGHAT and FQDESV (reference sequence). CDR3 nucleotide sequence: TGTGCCAGCAGTTACAGTGGGAACACCGGGGAGCTGTTTTTT. Protein: CASSYSGNTGELFF.

The chain uses TRBV7-9 and TRBJ2-2, with D possibly being TRBD2 (6 bases). The V end was cut by 5 bases, the J end by 8 bases, with 21 bases between. The CDR3 runs 16 residues. Germline CDR1 SEHNR, CDR2 FQNEAQ (reference sequence). CDR3 residues: CASSHSPLDGSGELFF. The CDR3 region has the DNA TGTGCCAGCAGCCATAGCCCCTTGGACGGGAGTGGGGAGCTGTTTTTT.

The chain combines TRBV7-2 with TRBJ2-1, with D perhaps matching TRBD1 (6 bases). There are 14 residues in the CDR3. The ends were cut back, 8 bases at V and 0 bases at J, with 11 bases in the middle. Per the germline V gene, CDR1 is SGHTA and CDR2 is FQGNSA. This CDR3 reads CASRDRSSYNEQFF. CDR3 nucleotide sequence: TGTGCCAGCCGCGACAGGAGCTCCTACAATGAGCAGTTCTTC.

The chain has TRBV14 and TRBJ1-1, with a tentative D call TRBD1 (6 bases). Germline V gene lookup returns CDR1 SGHDN and CDR2 FVKESK. CDR3 length: 18 amino acids. The V gene lost 5 bases and the J gene lost 0 bases, with 22 bases spanning the gap. CDR3 in amino acids: CASSGRGTRSGMNTEAFF. The CDR3, as DNA: TGTGCCAGCAGCGGCAGGGGCACACGGTCGGGAATGAACACTGAAGCTTTCTTT. The full variable domain, with the rest looked up from reference TRBV14 and TRBJ1-1, is EAGVTQFPSHSVIEKGQTVTLRCDPISGHDNLYWYRRVMGKEIKFLLHFVKESKQDESGMPNNRFLAERTGGTYSTLKVQPAELEDSGVYFCASSGRGTRSGMNTEAFFGQGTRLTVV.

The V and J genes are TRBV5-1 and TRBJ1-6, with 11 bases identical to TRBD1. This CDR3 spans 20 amino acids. V lost 0 bases and J lost 4; bases outside the gene matches: 12. The germline V gene encodes CDR1 SGHRS and CDR2 YFSETQ. CDR3 in DNA: TGCGCCAGCAGCTTGGGTACCGGGACAGGGGGGCTTTTTTATAATTCACCCCTCCACTTT. Translated, it gives CASSLGTGTGGLFYNSPLHF.

This chain links TRBV7-9 with TRBJ1-3; possibly TRBD1 for D (5 bases). This CDR3 spans 15 amino acids. Deletions cut 2 bases from V and 2 bases from J, with 10 bases between. CDR1 and CDR2 from the germline V gene are SEHNR and FQNEAQ (reference sequence). CDR3 sequence (DNA): TGTGCCAGCAGCTTAATTACCAGGGCTGGAAACACCATATATTTT. It is translated as CASSLITRAGNTIYF.

CDR3 DNA: TGTGCCAGCAGCGTTCGCCTGGGGCAGACCACAGATACGCAGTATTTT. Protein product: CASSVRLGQTTDTQYF. This chain links TRBV7-2 with TRBJ2-3; D is perhaps TRBD1 (5 bases). The CDR3 has 16 amino acids. Trimming removed 5 bases from V and 2 bases from J, with 17 bases in between. Germline assignment: CDR1 SGHTA and CDR2 FQGNSA. The variable domain in full, with the rest retrieved from reference TRBV7-2 and TRBJ2-3, is GAGVSQSPSNKVTEKGKDVELRCDPISGHTALYWYRQSLGQGLEFLIYFQGNSAPDKSGLPSDRFSAERTGGSVSTLTIQRTQQEDSAVYLCASSVRLGQTTDTQYFGPGTRLTVL.

This chain uses TRBV19 with TRBJ2-7; 11 bases agree with TRBD2. Trimming removed 5 bases from V and 7 bases from J; junction bases left unmatched: 13. The CDR3 length is 16 residues. CDR1 LNHDA and CDR2 SQIVND come from the germline V gene (reference sequence). CDR3 bases: TGTGCCAGTAGTTCTCCGGGACTAGCGGCACCCGGGGAGCAGTACTTC. Its translation is CASSSPGLAAPGEQYF.

The chain employs TRBV21-1 and TRBJ2-7; TRBD2 is the table's D call, not checked against the DNA. TRBV21-1 is an annotated pseudogene. This CDR3 contains 14 residues. The DNA of the CDR3 is TGTGCCAGCAGCAAAACGGGGGAGCTGGACGAGCAGTACTTC. Translated, it gives CASSKTGELDEQYF.

This chain connects TRBV5-8 to TRBJ2-1, with 10 bases identical to TRBD1. After removal of 3 bases from V and 9 bases from J, the junction contained 15 bases not matched to a gene. Germline CDR1 and CDR2: SGHTS and YDEGEE. The CDR3 loop spans 17 amino acids. CDR3 sequence reads: CASSYGITGTGEIEQFF. In DNA, the CDR3 is TGTGCCAGCAGCTATGGAATCACCGGGACAGGGGAAATTGAGCAGTTCTTC. Complete variable domain (other parts from reference TRBV5-8 and TRBJ2-1): EAGVTQSPTHLIKTRGQQATLRCSPISGHTSVYWYQQALGLGLQFLLWYDEGEERNRGNFPPRFSGRQFPNYSSELNVNALELEDSALYLCASSYGITGTGEIEQFFGPGTRLTVL.

V and J are TRBV30 and TRBJ2-2, with D possibly being TRBD1 (6 bases). This CDR3 contains 15 residues. Trimming cost V 5 bases and J 0 bases, with 13 bases left between them. In germline, CDR1 is GTSNPN, CDR2 SVGIG (reference sequence). The CDR3 bases are TGTGCCTGGCAAACGGGACAAACGAACACCGGGGAGCTGTTTTTT. This gives the protein CAWQTGQTNTGELFF.

The chain has TRBV11-2 and TRBJ2-3; 8 bases align to TRBD2. The germline V gene encodes CDR1 SGHAT and CDR2 FQNNGV. This CDR3 comprises 15 residues. J lost 4 bases, V lost 1 base, and 4 bases had no gene match. The CDR3, as DNA: TGTGCCAGCAGCTTAGCGGGGGGGCCCGCAGATACGCAGTATTTT. It translates to CASSLAGGPADTQYF.

The chain joins TRBV7-6 to TRBJ2-3; D is uncertain. The germline V gene encodes CDR1 SGHVS and CDR2 FNYEAQ. The CDR3 covers 12 residues. V was trimmed by 4 bases and J by 0 bases, leaving 2 bases between them. The CDR3 loop is CASSSSTDTQYF. DNA for the CDR3: TGTGCCAGCAGCTCGAGCACAGATACGCAGTATTTT.

This chain joins TRBV9 and TRBJ1-1, with D unclear. Trimming took off 2 bases at V and 1 base at J, with 9 bases between the two ends. The CDR3 sequence is 14 residues long. From germline, CDR1 is SGDLS and CDR2 YYNGEE. CDR3 sequence (DNA): TGTGCCAGCAGCGTCTCTTCAGGGAACACTGAAGCTTTCTTT. The encoded protein is CASSVSSGNTEAFF.

Points on this clone: Other DNA variants within this sample encode the same CDR3. The rearrangement links TRBV7-2 to TRBJ2-3; weak D call: TRBD1 (5 bases). With 1 base removed from V and 0 bases from J, the gap between germline ends came to 8 bases. This CDR3 is 15 amino acids long. Looked up from germline, CDR1 is SGHTA and CDR2 is FQGNSA. CDR3 nucleotides: TGTGCCAGCAGCTTAGTCGCAGGGAGCACAGATACGCAGTATTTT. Its translation: CASSLVAGSTDTQYF.

This chain joins TRBV11-3 and TRBJ2-1; 11 bases line up with TRBD2. V lost 0 bases and J lost 6; bases outside the gene matches: 13. Germline V CDR1 and CDR2: SGHNT, YENEEA. The CDR3 contains 19 residues. CDR3 DNA: TGTGCCAGCAGCTTAGAGTTGAGAGTTCTAGCGGGGGGCGGCAATGAGCAGTTCTTC. Translating it yields CASSLELRVLAGGGNEQFF.

The chain couples TRBV4-2 to TRBJ2-5; the D gene is possibly TRBD2 (5 bases). The CDR3 runs to 17 residues. V lost 1 base and J lost 1, with 16 bases in between. Germline-derived CDR1 and CDR2 are LGHNA and YNFKEQ. The CDR3 is CASSQGEGGLAQETQYF. In nucleotides, the CDR3 is TGTGCCAGCAGCCAAGGGGAAGGTGGACTGGCCCAAGAGACCCAGTACTTC.

This sequence joins TRBV5-6 and TRBJ1-1; 7 bases are shared with TRBD1. Germline V lookup: CDR1 SGHDT, CDR2 YYEEEE. V dropped 4 bases and J dropped 2; count of bases not matched to a gene: 8. The CDR3 has 15 amino acids. This CDR3 is CASSVQGVVNTEAFF. Written as DNA, the CDR3 is TGTGCCAGCAGCGTCCAGGGGGTTGTCAACACTGAAGCTTTCTTT.

This chain links TRBV2 with TRBJ1-6; 7 nucleotides agree with TRBD1. Germline CDR1 and CDR2: SNHLY and FYNNEI. The J segment lost 7 bases and the V segment lost 4 bases, leaving 16 bases of the junction unmatched. The CDR3 runs 18 residues. CDR3 sequence (DNA): TGTGCCAGCAGTGTCTCGAATCGAAACAGGGGTGGAAATTCACCCCTCCACTTT. Encoded protein: CASSVSNRNRGGNSPLHF.